Reported below is one T cell receptor beta chain. No antigen is known for it. The germline V gene encodes CDR1 KGHDR and CDR2 SFDVKD. The CDR3 loop spans 12 amino acids. Trimming took off 5 bases at V and 8 bases at J, with 8 bases between the two ends. Regions amplified from RNA transcripts were the TCR beta CDR3 regions. The HTBI primer set was used in a first-round RT-PCR of the TCR CDR3. MiXCR, run by TCRdb on the multiplex PCR reads, gives a single entry per CDR3 protein. The top ten hold around 8% of the sample, which has 500,000 to 600,000 distinct CDR3 sequences, about 45% seen once. This entry comes from a study of T cells in Graves' hyperthyroidism and ophthalmopathy. The study's findings and limits: Stable hyperthyroidism was separated from ophthalmopathy by a model based on 13 V-J features.

The clonotype comes from a woman aged 18-29 years with Graves' hyperthyroidism. The source material was peripheral blood or thyroid tissue (not recorded which). The chain links TRBV24-1 to TRBJ2-2; possible D gene TRBD1, 5 bases. The CDR3 is CATSGGLGELFF. Written as DNA, the CDR3 is TGTGCCACCAGTGGGGGCTTAGGGGAGCTGTTTTTT.